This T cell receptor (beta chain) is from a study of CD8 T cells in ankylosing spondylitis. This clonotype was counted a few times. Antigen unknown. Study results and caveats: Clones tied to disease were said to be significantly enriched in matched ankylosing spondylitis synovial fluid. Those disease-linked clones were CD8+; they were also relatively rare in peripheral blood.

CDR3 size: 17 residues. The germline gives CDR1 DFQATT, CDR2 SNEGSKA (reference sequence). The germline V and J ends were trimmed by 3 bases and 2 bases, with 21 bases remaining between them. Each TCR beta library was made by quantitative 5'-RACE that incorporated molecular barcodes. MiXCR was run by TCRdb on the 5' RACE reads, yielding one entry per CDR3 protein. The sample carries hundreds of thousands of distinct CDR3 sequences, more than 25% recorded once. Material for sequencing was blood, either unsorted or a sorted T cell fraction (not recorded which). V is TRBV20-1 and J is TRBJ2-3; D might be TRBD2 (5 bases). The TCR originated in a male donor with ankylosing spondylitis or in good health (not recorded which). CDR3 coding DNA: TGCAGTGCTAGGGGTGTGGGATTTAGCGCCTACACAGATACGCAGTATTTT. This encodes CSARGVGFSAYTDTQYF.